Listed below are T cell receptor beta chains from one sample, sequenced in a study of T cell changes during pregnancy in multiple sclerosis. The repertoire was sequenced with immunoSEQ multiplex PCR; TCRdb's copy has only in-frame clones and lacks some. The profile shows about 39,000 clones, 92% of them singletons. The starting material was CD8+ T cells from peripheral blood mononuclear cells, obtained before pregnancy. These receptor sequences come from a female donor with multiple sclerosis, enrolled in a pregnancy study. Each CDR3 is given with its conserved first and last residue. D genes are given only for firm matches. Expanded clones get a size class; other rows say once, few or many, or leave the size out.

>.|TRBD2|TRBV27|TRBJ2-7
TGTGCCAGCAGTGAAGGGACTAGCGACGAGCAATACTTC
CASSEGTSDEQYF
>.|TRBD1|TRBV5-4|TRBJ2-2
TGTGCCAGCAGCTTCCGGGACAGAGACACCGGGGAGCTGTTTTTT
CASSFRDRDTGELFF
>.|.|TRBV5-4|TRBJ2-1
TGTGCCAGCAGCTTCATGCGACTAGTTCCCTACAATGAGCAGTTCTTC
CASSFMRLVPYNEQFF
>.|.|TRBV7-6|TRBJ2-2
TGTGCCAGCAGCCCCATCTCCGACGGGACCGGGGAGCTGTTTTTT
CASSPISDGTGELFF
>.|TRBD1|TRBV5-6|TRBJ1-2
TGTGCCAGCAGCCCGGGACAGGGGACAGGCTATGGCTACACCTTC
CASSPGQGTGYGYTF
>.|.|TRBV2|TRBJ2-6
TGTGCCACCGGTGGAGGTGTGGGGGCCAACGTCCTGACTTTC
CATGGGVGANVLTF
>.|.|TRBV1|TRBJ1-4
TGCACCAGCAGCCACCATATACGGGGGGGAGGTAATGAAAAACTGTTTTTT
CTSSHHIRGGGNEKLFF
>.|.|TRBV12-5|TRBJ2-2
TGTGCTAGCCGATCAGGGAACACCGGGGAGCTGTTTTTT
CASRSGNTGELFF
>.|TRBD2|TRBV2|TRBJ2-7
TGTGCCAGCAGTATACCCGCTACTAGCGGGGGGCAGACCTCCGAGCAGTACTTC
CASSIPATSGGQTSEQYF
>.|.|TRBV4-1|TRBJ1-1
TGCGCCAGCAGCCAAGTTCCAGGGGACACTGAAGCTTTCTTT
CASSQVPGDTEAFF
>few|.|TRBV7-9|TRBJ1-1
TGTGCCAGCAGCTACCAGGGCGCTGAAGCTTTCTTT
CASSYQGAEAFF
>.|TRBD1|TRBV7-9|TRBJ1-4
TGTGCCAGCAGCGGAACAGGGGGCGGTGAAAAACTGTTTTTT
CASSGTGGGEKLFF
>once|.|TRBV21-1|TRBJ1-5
TGTGCCAGCAGCAAGTATGGGACAGGGGGGGGCAATCAGCCCCAGCATTTT
CASSKYGTGGGNQPQHF
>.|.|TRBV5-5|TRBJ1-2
TGTGCCAGCGATGAAGACAGGTCCTATGGCTACACCTTC
CASDEDRSYGYTF
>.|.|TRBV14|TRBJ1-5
TGTGCCAGCAGCCAAGATTCGGGGGGCAATCAGCCCCAGCATTTT
CASSQDSGGNQPQHF
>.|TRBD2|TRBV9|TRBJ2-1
TGTGCCAGCAGCGTCTCGACTAGCGGGGGCCGCTACAATGAGCAGTTCTTC
CASSVSTSGGRYNEQFF
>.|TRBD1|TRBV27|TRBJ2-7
TGTGCCAGCAGTCCCCGTACAGGGGCTTTCTACGAGCAGTACTTC
CASSPRTGAFYEQYF
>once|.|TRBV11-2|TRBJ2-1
TGTGCCAGCTCCCCCGACAGGAGCTCCTACAATGAGCAGTTCTTC
CASSPDRSSYNEQFF
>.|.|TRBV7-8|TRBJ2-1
TGTGCCAGCAGCTTAATCCGGGGGGCCTGGGAGCAGTTCTTC
CASSLIRGAWEQFF
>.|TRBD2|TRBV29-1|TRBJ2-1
TGCAGCGTCCCCGGACTAGCCGCCAATGAGCAGTTCTTC
CSVPGLAANEQFF
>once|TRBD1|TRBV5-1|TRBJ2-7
TGCGCCAGCAGCTCCAGACAGGGCGGCTACGAGCAGTACTTC
CASSSRQGGYEQYF
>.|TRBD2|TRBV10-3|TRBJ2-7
TGTGCCATCAGTGTAAAGCGGGAGACCTACGAGCAGTACTTC
CAISVKRETYEQYF
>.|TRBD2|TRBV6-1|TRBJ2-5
TGTGCCAGCAGTGAACTAGCGGGGGAAGGGGAGACCCAGTACTTC
CASSELAGEGETQYF
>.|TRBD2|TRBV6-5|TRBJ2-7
TGTGCCAGCAGTTATTCCGGACTAGCGGGGACCTACGAGCAGTACTTC
CASSYSGLAGTYEQYF
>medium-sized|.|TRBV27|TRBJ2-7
TGTGCCAGCAGTTTAACAGGGTCTTGGGCCTACGAGCAGTACTTC
CASSLTGSWAYEQYF
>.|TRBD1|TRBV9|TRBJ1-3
TGTGCCAGCAGCGACCCAGGGGGCTTCCTACCCTCCTCTGGAAACACCATATATTTT
CASSDPGGFLPSSGNTIYF
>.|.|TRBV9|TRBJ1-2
TGTGCCAGCAGCGTAGGGATGACAGGTAGCAGACTGGACTATGGCTACACCTTC
CASSVGMTGSRLDYGYTF
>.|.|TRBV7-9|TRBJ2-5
TGTGCCAGCAGCTTAGCACGGACGGGGAGGAACCGGTACCAAGAGACCCAGTACTTC
CASSLARTGRNRYQETQYF
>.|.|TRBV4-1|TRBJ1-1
TGCGCCAGCAGTCGGACAGCGGAGAACACTGAAGCTTTCTTT
CASSRTAENTEAFF
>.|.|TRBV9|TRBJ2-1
TGTGCCAGCAGCCAAGGAGGGGGCGGGGTACCCTACAATGAGCAGTTCTTC
CASSQGGGGVPYNEQFF
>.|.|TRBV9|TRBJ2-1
TGTGCCAGCAGCGACGGGAGTAGCTACAATGAGCAGTTCTTC
CASSDGSSYNEQFF
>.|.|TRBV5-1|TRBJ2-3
TGCGCCAGCAGCCATCAACTAGCCCCGGGCACAGATACGCAGTATTTT
CASSHQLAPGTDTQYF
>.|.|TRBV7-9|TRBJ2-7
TGTGCCAGCAGCTTGAGGGGGTACGAGCAGTACTTC
CASSLRGYEQYF
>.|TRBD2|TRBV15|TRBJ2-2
TGTGCCACCAGCAGAGACCGGACTAGCGGGAGCACCGGGGAGCTGTTTTTT
CATSRDRTSGSTGELFF
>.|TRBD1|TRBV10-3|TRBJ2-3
TGTGCCATCAGCGATCCGGGACAGGGCCCAGATACGCAGTATTTT
CAISDPGQGPDTQYF
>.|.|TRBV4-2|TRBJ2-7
TGTGCCAGCAGCCAGGCGGACTACGAGCAGTACTTC
CASSQADYEQYF
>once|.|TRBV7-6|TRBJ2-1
TGTGCCAGCAGCCCCGATAGCGGTATCATCAATGAGCAGTTCTTC
CASSPDSGIINEQFF
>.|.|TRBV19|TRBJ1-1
TGTGCCAGTAGTATTTGGGCGGGAACTGAAGCTTTCTTT
CASSIWAGTEAFF
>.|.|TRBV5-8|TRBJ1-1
TGTGCCAGCAGCTTGATCAGGGCCTCTGAAGCTTTCTTT
CASSLIRASEAFF
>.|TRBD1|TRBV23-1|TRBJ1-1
TGCGCCAGCAGTCGCACCGGGACAGGGGGCTCTGAAGCTTTCTTT
CASSRTGTGGSEAFF
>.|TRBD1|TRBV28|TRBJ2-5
TGTGCCAGCAGTCCCAGGGACAGGGGCCGAGAGACCCAGTACTTC
CASSPRDRGRETQYF
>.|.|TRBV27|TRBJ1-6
TGTGCCAGCAGTCAAGGGACTATTAATTCACCCCTCCACTTT
CASSQGTINSPLHF